One and the same sample provided the 27 T cell receptor beta chains below, sequenced in a study of T cells in narcolepsy. The repertoire was sequenced with immunoSEQ multiplex PCR; TCRdb's copy has only in-frame clones and lacks some. Here the sample spans 32,000 or so clones, around four fifths being singletons. Material: CD45RA- memory CD4+ T cells from PBMCs. These receptors were collected from a human donor with narcolepsy.

CDR3 sequence: CASSSGGTYNEQFF. The CDR3 DNA reads as TGCGCCAGCAGCTCTGGGGGGACCTACAATGAGCAGTTCTTC. J is TRBJ2-1 and V is TRBV5-1; possible D gene TRBD2, 6 bases. CDR3 length equals 14 residues. V shed 3 bases and J shed 2 bases, with 9 bases lying between them. Germline V gene lookup returns CDR1 SGHRS and CDR2 YFSETQ.

The chain couples TRBV29-1 to TRBJ2-5; weak D call: TRBD2 (5 bases). The J call may be mistaken, given a closer DNA end match to TRBJ2-7. CDR3 length: 12 residues. The germline CDR1 and CDR2 sequences are SQVTM and ANQGSEA. The CDR3 protein is CSVRPGNYEQYF. CDR3 in DNA: TGCAGCGTTCGACCGGGGAACTACGAGCAGTACTTC.

This clone was observed a few times. The chain combines TRBV6-1 with TRBJ1-3, with D uncertain. The CDR3 sequence is 14 residues long. V was trimmed by 6 bases and J by 0 bases, leaving 9 bases between them. CDR1 MNHNS and CDR2 SASEGT come from the germline V gene. CDR3 region: CASRDGSSGNTIYF. CDR3 DNA: TGTGCCAGCAGGGACGGGAGCTCTGGAAACACCATATATTTT.

This clone was seen only a few times. The chain joins TRBV28 to TRBJ1-4, with D possibly being TRBD1 (6 bases). This CDR3 comprises 13 residues. Germline V CDR1 and CDR2: MDHEN, SYDVKM. The V end was cut by 6 bases, the J end by 2 bases, with 7 bases between. The CDR3 reads CASSQGTNEKLFF. CDR3 coding DNA: TGTGCCAGCAGCCAGGGGACTAATGAAAAACTGTTTTTT.

The genes are TRBV2 and TRBJ2-3; D call uncertain. With 5 bases removed from V and 0 bases from J, the gap between germline ends came to 6 bases. Germline-derived CDR1 and CDR2 are SNHLY and FYNNEI. This CDR3 has 13 residues. CDR3 coding DNA: TGTGCCAGCAGTTTGGACAGCACAGATACGCAGTATTTT. It encodes CASSLDSTDTQYF.

This chain links TRBV30 with TRBJ1-1, with 10 bases matching TRBD1. CDR1 is GTSNPN, CDR2 SVGIG, per germline (reference sequence). Trimming took 5 bases from V and 4 from J; bases not matched to a gene: 10. This CDR3 has 15 residues. Here the CDR3 DNA reads TGTGCCTGGGCCCCGACCGGGACAGGGGCCACTGAAGCTTTCTTT. It encodes CAWAPTGTGATEAFF.

This clone was counted a few times. This sequence joins TRBV27 and TRBJ1-6; 11 bases agree with TRBD1. This CDR3 spans 14 amino acids. Per germline, CDR1 MNHEY and CDR2 SMNVEV (reference sequence). V was pared by 6 bases and J by 10 bases, with 5 bases of the junction left unmatched. The CDR3 bases are TGTGCCAGCAGCGGGACAGGGGGAAGATCACCCCTCCACTTT. Residues: CASSGTGGRSPLHF.

This clone was counted once. This rearrangement joins TRBV18 to TRBJ1-2, with TRBD1 matching over 8 bases. CDR1 KGHSH and CDR2 LQKENI come from the germline V gene. CDR3 size: 13 residues. V lost 5 bases to trimming and J lost 8 bases; unmatched junction nucleotides: 7. The CDR3 spells CASSARTGYGYTF. CDR3 coding DNA: TGTGCCAGCTCAGCTAGGACAGGGTACGGCTACACCTTC.

The rearrangement links TRBV2 to TRBJ1-5; D call uncertain. Germline assignment: CDR1 SNHLY and CDR2 FYNNEI. This CDR3 comprises 13 residues. Deletions cut 0 bases from V and 7 bases from J, with 7 bases between. The CDR3 DNA sequence: TGTGCCAGCAGTGAAGCTGGAGCCCAGCCCCAGCATTTT. Amino acids: CASSEAGAQPQHF. Variable domain in full (rest from reference TRBV2 and TRBJ1-5): EPEVTQTPSHQVTQMGQEVILRCVPISNHLYFYWYRQILGQKVEFLVSFYNNEISEKSEIFDDQFSVERPDGSNFTLKIRSTKLEDSAMYFCASSEAGAQPQHFGDGTRLSIL.

The V gene is TRBV6-5, the J gene TRBJ2-7; TRBD2 is a possible D gene (6 bases). This CDR3 has 13 residues. The V gene lost 8 bases and the J gene lost 1 base, with 12 bases spanning the gap. CDR1 is MNHEY and CDR2 is SVGAGI in the germline V gene. CDR3 nucleotide sequence: TGTGCCAGCGCACGGGGGACTTCCTACGAGCAGTACTTC. Its translation: CASARGTSYEQYF.

V and J are TRBV6-5 and TRBJ1-5, with 9 nucleotides matching TRBD1. CDR1 MNHEY and CDR2 SVGAGI come from the germline V gene. The CDR3 sequence is 15 residues long. V shed 6 bases and J 1 base; nucleotides not matched to a gene: 4. CDR3 sequence: CASRRQGGSNQPQHF. CDR3 DNA: TGTGCCAGCAGACGACAGGGGGGGAGCAATCAGCCCCAGCATTTT.

The chain joins TRBV7-2 to TRBJ1-3, with TRBD1 matching over 9 bases. V gave up 5 bases and J gave up 0 bases; unmatched junction bases: 8. The CDR3 covers 17 residues. Germline CDR1 is SGHTA and CDR2 is FQGNSA. CDR3: CASSRSGQGSSGNTIYF. The CDR3 DNA follows: TGTGCCAGCAGCCGAAGTGGACAGGGGAGCTCTGGAAACACCATATATTTT.

V usage is TRBV27 and J usage is TRBJ1-2; TRBD1 might be the D (5 bases). V lost 5 bases to trimming and J lost 4 bases, with 11 bases between them. CDR3 length: 13 amino acids. Looked up from germline, CDR1 is MNHEY and CDR2 is SMNVEV (reference sequence). DNA of the CDR3: TGTGCCAGCAGTCCCGAAGGGGCCTATGGCTACACCTTC. Amino acid sequence: CASSPEGAYGYTF.

The chain uses TRBV2 and TRBJ2-1; TRBD1 aligns across 11 bases. V trimming: 7 bases; J trimming: 6 bases; junction bases outside the gene matches: 5. The CDR3 contains 14 residues. In germline, CDR1 is SNHLY, CDR2 FYNNEI. The CDR3 coding sequence is TGTGCCAGCACCGGACAGGGGGCGCGCAATGAGCAGTTCTTC. Its protein product is CASTGQGARNEQFF.

The chain is built from TRBV6-4 and TRBJ2-1; 10 nucleotides line up with TRBD2. Germline V gene data show CDR1 as MRHNA and CDR2 as SNTAGT. With 0 bases clipped from V and 5 bases from J, the junction kept 13 bases outside the gene matches. The CDR3 totals 19 residues. The CDR3 DNA reads as TGTGCCAGCAGTGACTCGGGCCTAGCGGGGGCCCTACCCCACAATGAGCAGTTCTTC. It encodes CASSDSGLAGALPHNEQFF.

The CDR3: CASMEFTYEQYF. The DNA for the CDR3 is TGTGCCAGCATGGAATTTACCTACGAGCAGTACTTC. This chain connects TRBV6-5 to TRBJ2-7, with D unclear. CDR3 length: 12 amino acids. Between the trimmed V and J ends, which lost 7 bases and 2 bases, there was a span of 9 bases. CDR1 MNHEY and CDR2 SVGAGI come from the germline V gene.

The gene calls are TRBV19 and TRBJ2-7; 9 nucleotides line up with TRBD1. The CDR3 covers 16 residues. The germline V gene has CDR1 LNHDA and CDR2 SQIVND (reference sequence). V dropped 2 bases and J dropped 0; count of bases not matched to a gene: 5. CDR3 coding DNA: TGTGCCAGTAGTATAAAATCGGGACAGGGCTCCTACGAGCAGTACTTC. Protein: CASSIKSGQGSYEQYF.

The chain combines TRBV15 with TRBJ2-7; D may be TRBD1 or TRBD2 (5 bases each). The CDR3 contains 16 residues. Per the germline V gene, CDR1 is LNHNV and CDR2 is YYDKDF (reference sequence). V gave up 0 bases and J gave up 3 bases, with 15 bases separating them. The CDR3 spells CATSRDRGGQIYEQYF. CDR3 nucleotides: TGTGCCACCAGCAGAGATAGGGGCGGGCAGATCTACGAGCAGTACTTC.

Concerning this clone itself: A read error may produce the germline difference seen at one junction end. The CDR3 sequence is CASSKAWETQYF. In DNA form, the CDR3 reads TGTGCCAGCAGTAAAGCTTGGGAGACCCAGTACTTC. This sequence joins TRBV2 and TRBJ2-5; D uncertain. In germline, CDR1 is SNHLY, CDR2 FYNNEI. This CDR3 is 12 amino acids long.

CDR3 nucleotide sequence: TGCGCCAGCAGCTTGGGGGGGGCCCCGGGGGAGACCCAGTACTTC. Residues: CASSLGGAPGETQYF. The chain recombines TRBV5-1 with TRBJ2-5, with D tentatively TRBD1 or TRBD2 (6 bases each). The length of the CDR3 is 15 residues. Germline CDR1 and CDR2: SGHRS and YFSETQ. Between the trimmed V and J ends, which lost 0 bases and 5 bases, there was a span of 14 bases. Full variable domain (missing parts from reference TRBV5-1 and TRBJ2-5): KAGVTQTPRYLIKTRGQQVTLSCSPISGHRSVSWYQQTPGQGLQFLFEYFSETQRNKGNFPGRFSGRQFSNSRSEMNVSTLELGDSALYLCASSLGGAPGETQYFGPGTRLLVL.

V and J are TRBV6-4 and TRBJ1-1; D gene uncertain. Germline V gene lookup returns CDR1 MRHNA and CDR2 SNTAGT. This CDR3 has 12 amino acids. Trimming removed 2 bases at V and 7 bases at J, with 8 bases between. CDR3 amino acids: CASSDRQGEAFF. CDR3 nucleotide sequence: TGTGCCAGCAGTGACCGACAAGGTGAAGCTTTCTTT.

The chain is built from TRBV19 and TRBJ2-5, with D possibly being TRBD2 (5 bases). This CDR3 is built from 13 residues. V lost 5 bases, J lost 4 bases, and 11 bases lay in between. Germline CDR1 is LNHDA and CDR2 is SQIVND (reference sequence). CDR3 amino acids: CASSGRDGETQYF. DNA for the CDR3: TGTGCCAGTAGTGGCCGGGATGGAGAGACCCAGTACTTC.

The chain recombines TRBV28 with TRBJ2-7, with 9 bases identical to TRBD1. The germline V gene encodes CDR1 MDHEN and CDR2 SYDVKM. The CDR3 extends over 15 amino acids. V shed 3 bases, J shed 5 bases, and the junction held 8 bases outside the gene matches. DNA of the CDR3: TGTGCCAGCAGTTTCCGAGGACAGGGGAACGACGAGCAGTACTTC. This gives the protein CASSFRGQGNDEQYF.

The chain carries TRBV13 and TRBJ2-1; 8 nucleotides line up with TRBD2. V shed 5 bases, J shed 6 bases, and the junction held 6 bases outside the gene matches. CDR3 length equals 14 residues. From germline, CDR1 is PRHDT and CDR2 FYEKMQ (reference sequence). The CDR3 DNA sequence: TGTGCCAGCAGCCTTCGGGGGGGCATCAATGAGCAGTTCTTC. Translation gives CASSLRGGINEQFF.

The V call is TRBV2, the J call TRBJ2-2, with D perhaps matching TRBD2 (6 bases). CDR1 and CDR2 (germline): SNHLY, FYNNEI. V shed 9 bases and J shed 4 bases, with 15 bases lying between them. This CDR3 contains 14 residues. This CDR3 reads CASLRRGSTGELFF. In nucleotides, the CDR3 is TGTGCCAGTTTACGCCGGGGGAGCACCGGGGAGCTGTTTTTT.

V gene TRBV5-4 combines with J gene TRBJ2-2; possibly TRBD2 for D (6 bases). CDR3 length: 16 residues. V was cut by 4 bases and J by 5 bases, with 18 bases left in between. Germline CDR1 and CDR2: SGHNT and YYREEE (reference sequence). The CDR3 sequence: CASSPEGRGRTGELFF. DNA of the CDR3: TGTGCCAGCAGCCCGGAAGGGCGGGGTCGGACCGGGGAGCTGTTTTTT.

This clone was detected only a few times. The genes are TRBV7-9 and TRBJ1-6; D is possibly TRBD1 (5 bases). The CDR3 has 14 amino acids. CDR1 SEHNR and CDR2 FQNEAQ come from the germline V gene (reference sequence). With 1 base removed from V and 5 bases from J, the gap between germline ends came to 6 bases. CDR3 in amino acids: CASSLEQDNSPLHF. CDR3 DNA: TGTGCCAGCAGCTTAGAACAGGATAATTCACCCCTCCACTTT.